This T cell receptor beta chain was identified during a study of Ad26.COV2.S vaccination and SARS-CoV-2 variants. Study as a whole: Intramuscular Ad26.COV2.S at 5x10^10 or 1x10^11 viral particles.

Germline V gives CDR1 LGHNT, CDR2 FRNRAP. The CDR3 contains 15 residues. V was trimmed by 1 base and J by 7 bases, leaving 11 bases between them. Broader study findings: Substantial breadth was reported for post-vaccination spike-specific CD8+ and CD4+ T cells.

Data came from immunoSEQ multiplex PCR; TCRdb stores just in-frame clones and leaves some out. The sample carries roughly 300,000 clones, about 87% recorded once. Noted treatment: 15 to 20 received Ad26.COV2.S at low or high dose, single or two shots; about five received placebo; per-sample allocation not given. All samples were drawn on day 63, counting from the first vaccine or placebo injection. It was Wuhan-strain SARS-CoV-2 spike that the Ad26 vaccine vector expressed. This clone was detected only a few times. Its antigen is unknown. The TCR was taken from a person aged 18 to 65 who received the Ad26.COV2.S COVID-19 vaccine or a placebo. The chain employs TRBV12-5 and TRBJ1-6; D not resolved. Sequenced material: peripheral blood, taken in a trial of Ad26.COV2.S vaccine versus placebo. The CDR3 sequence is CASGLEGLGNSPLHF. As DNA, the CDR3 is TGTGCTAGTGGTTTGGAAGGGTTAGGGAATTCACCCCTCCACTTT.